Sequencing of this T cell receptor beta chain was carried out in a study of shared clonotypes between healthy human individuals. Broader study findings: Apart from blood, nothing was sampled; tissue repertoires likely differ.

A note on this clone: Its specificity is not known.

V was cut by 0 bases and J by 7 bases, with 12 bases left in between. This CDR3 is 14 amino acids long. Per germline, CDR1 MGHRA and CDR2 YSYEKL. Donors were Caucasian adults residing in Nashville, Tennessee, USA. Genomic DNA from each subset was divided evenly over several immunoSEQ plates. It was around 300 ng DNA, roughly 30,000 T cell genomes, that went into each replicate PCR of unsorted PBMC. Some clones are missing from TCRdb's copy, which holds only in-frame ones; the method was immunoSEQ multiplex PCR. The repertoire consists of about 510,000 clones, with around 79% occurring once and the leading ten covering under 15%.

The receptor was isolated from a woman in her 40s in good health. Some clones in this sample may be carry-over from other donors' samples. The sequencing input was PBMCs. This rearrangement joins TRBV4-1 to TRBJ2-5; D is uncertain. The CDR3 coding sequence is TGCGCCAGCAGCCAAGATCGGAATATGGGGACCCAGTACTTC. Its protein product is CASSQDRNMGTQYF.